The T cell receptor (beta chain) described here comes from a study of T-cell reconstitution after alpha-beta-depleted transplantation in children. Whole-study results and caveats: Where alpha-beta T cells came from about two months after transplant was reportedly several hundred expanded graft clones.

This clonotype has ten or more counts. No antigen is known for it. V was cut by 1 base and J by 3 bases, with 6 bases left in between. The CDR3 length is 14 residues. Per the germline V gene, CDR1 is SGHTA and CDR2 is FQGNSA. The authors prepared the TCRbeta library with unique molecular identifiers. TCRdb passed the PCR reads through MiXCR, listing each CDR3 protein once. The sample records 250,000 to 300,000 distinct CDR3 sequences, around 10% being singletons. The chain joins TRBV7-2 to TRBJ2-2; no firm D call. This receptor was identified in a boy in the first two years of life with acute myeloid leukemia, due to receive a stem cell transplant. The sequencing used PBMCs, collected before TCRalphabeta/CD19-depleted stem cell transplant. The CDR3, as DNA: TGTGCCAGCAGCTTAGAAGGGTACACCGGGGAGCTGTTTTTT. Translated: CASSLEGYTGELFF.